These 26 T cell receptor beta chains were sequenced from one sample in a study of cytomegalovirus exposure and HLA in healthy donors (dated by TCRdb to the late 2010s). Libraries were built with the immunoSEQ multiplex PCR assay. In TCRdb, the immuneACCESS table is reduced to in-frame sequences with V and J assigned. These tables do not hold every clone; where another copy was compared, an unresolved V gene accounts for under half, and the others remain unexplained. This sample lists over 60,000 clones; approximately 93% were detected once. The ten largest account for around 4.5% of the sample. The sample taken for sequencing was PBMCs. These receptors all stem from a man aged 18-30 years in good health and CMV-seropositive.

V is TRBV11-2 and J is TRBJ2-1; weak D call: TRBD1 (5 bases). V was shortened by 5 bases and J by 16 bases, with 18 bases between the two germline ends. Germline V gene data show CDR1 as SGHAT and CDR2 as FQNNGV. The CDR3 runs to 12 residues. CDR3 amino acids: CASSLVVTEEFF. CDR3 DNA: TGTGCCAGCAGCCTCGTTGTGACAGAGGAATTCTTC.

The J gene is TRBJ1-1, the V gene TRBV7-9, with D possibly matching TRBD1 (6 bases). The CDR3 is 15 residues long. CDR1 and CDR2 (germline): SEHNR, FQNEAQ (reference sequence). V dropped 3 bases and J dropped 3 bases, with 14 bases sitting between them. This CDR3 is CASSFEGGRYTEAFF. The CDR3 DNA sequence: TGTGCCAGCAGCTTTGAGGGGGGGAGGTACACTGAAGCTTTCTTT.

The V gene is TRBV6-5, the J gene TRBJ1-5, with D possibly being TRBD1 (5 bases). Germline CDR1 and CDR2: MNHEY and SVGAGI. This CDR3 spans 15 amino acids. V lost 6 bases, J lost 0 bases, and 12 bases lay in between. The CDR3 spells CASSPTAFSNQPQHF. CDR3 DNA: TGTGCCAGCAGCCCGACAGCTTTTAGCAATCAGCCCCAGCATTTT.

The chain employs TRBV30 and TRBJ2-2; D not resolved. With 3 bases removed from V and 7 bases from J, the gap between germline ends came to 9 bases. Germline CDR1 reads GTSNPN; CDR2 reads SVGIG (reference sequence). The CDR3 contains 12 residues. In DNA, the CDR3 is TGTGCCTGGAGGAGGTCTGGCGGGGAGCTGTTTTTT. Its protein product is CAWRRSGGELFF. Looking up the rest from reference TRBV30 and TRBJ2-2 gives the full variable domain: SQTIHQWPATLVQPVGSPLSLECTVEGTSNPNLYWYRQAAGRGLQLLFYSVGIGQISSEVPQNLSASRPQDRQFILSSKKLLLSDSGFYLCAWRRSGGELFFGEGSRLTVL.

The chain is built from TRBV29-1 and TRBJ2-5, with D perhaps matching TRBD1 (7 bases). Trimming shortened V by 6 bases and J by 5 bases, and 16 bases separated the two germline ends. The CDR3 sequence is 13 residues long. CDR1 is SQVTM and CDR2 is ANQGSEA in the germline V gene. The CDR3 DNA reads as TGCAGCGTAGGAGGGACCAGGGGGGAGACCCAGTACTTC. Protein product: CSVGGTRGETQYF.

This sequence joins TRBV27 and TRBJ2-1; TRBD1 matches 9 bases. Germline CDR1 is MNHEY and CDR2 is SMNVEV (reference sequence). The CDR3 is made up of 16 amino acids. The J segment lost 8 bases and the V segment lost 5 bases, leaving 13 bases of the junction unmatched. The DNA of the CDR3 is TGTGCCAGCAGTAGAACTCCGGGACAGGGACCCCATGAGCAGTTCTTC. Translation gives CASSRTPGQGPHEQFF.

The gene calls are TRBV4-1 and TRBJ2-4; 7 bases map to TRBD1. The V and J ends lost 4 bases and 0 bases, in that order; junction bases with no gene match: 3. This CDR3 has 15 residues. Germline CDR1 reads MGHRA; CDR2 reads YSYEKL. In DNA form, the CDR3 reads TGCGCCAGCAGCCTACAGGGGCTAGCCAAAAACATTCAGTACTTC. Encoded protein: CASSLQGLAKNIQYF.

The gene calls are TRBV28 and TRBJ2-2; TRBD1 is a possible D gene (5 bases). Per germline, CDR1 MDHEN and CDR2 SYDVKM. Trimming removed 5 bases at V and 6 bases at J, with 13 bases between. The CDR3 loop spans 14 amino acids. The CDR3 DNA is TGTGCCAGCAGTGTATTCAGGGCTGCCGGGGAGCTGTTTTTT. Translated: CASSVFRAAGELFF.

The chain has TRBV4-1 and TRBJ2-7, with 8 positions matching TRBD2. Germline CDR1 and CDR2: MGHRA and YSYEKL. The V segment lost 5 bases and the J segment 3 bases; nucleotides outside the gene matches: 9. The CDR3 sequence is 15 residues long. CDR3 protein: CASSGREALFYEQYF. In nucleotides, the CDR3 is TGCGCCAGCAGCGGGCGGGAGGCCCTTTTCTACGAGCAGTACTTC.

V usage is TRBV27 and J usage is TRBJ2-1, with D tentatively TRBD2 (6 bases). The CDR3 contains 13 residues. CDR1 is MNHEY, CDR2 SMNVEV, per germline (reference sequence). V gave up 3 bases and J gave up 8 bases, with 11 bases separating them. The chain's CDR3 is CASSLSGDDEQFF. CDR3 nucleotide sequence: TGTGCCAGCAGTTTGTCGGGGGACGATGAGCAGTTCTTC.

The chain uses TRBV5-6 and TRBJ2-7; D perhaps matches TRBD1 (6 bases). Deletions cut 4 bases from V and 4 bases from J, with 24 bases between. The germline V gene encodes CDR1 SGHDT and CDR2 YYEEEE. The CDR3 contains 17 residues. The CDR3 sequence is CASSPLWGPLGAYEQYF. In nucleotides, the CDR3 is TGTGCCAGCAGCCCCCTGTGGGGGCCGTTAGGGGCTTACGAGCAGTACTTC.

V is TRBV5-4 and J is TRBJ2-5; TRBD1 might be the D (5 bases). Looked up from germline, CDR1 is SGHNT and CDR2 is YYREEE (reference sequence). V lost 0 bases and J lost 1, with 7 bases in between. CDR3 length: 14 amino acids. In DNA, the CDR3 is TGTGCCAGCAGCTTGGAAGGGGTCCAAGAGACCCAGTACTTC. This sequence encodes CASSLEGVQETQYF.

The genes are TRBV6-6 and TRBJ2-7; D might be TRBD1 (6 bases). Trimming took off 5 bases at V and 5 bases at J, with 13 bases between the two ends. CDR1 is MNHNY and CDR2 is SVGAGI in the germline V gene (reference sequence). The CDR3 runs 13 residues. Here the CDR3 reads CASSDLRQDEQYF. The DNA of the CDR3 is TGTGCCAGCAGTGACTTAAGACAGGACGAGCAGTACTTC.

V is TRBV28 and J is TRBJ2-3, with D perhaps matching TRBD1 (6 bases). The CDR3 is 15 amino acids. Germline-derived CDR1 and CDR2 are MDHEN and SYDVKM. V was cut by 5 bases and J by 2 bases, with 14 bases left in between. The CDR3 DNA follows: TGTGCCAGCAGTCTGGACAGTATTCCCACAGATACGCAGTATTTT. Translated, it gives CASSLDSIPTDTQYF. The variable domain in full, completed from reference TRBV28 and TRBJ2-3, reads DVKVTQSSRYLVKRTGEKVFLECVQDMDHENMFWYRQDPGLGLRLIYFSYDVKMKEKGDIPEGYSVSREKKERFSLILESASTNQTSMYLCASSLDSIPTDTQYFGPGTRLTVL.

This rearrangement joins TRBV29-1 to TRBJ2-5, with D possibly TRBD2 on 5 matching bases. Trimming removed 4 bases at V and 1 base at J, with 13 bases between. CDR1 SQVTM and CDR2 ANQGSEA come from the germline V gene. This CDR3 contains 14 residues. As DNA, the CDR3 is TGCAGCGTTGGGATTAGGAGGACCCAAGAGACCCAGTACTTC. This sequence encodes CSVGIRRTQETQYF.

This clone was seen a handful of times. Written as DNA, the CDR3 is TGTGCCAGCTCACCTAGCTGGACTGCAACTAATGAAAAACTGTTTTTT. Amino acid sequence: CASSPSWTATNEKLFF. This chain links TRBV18 with TRBJ1-4; D unresolved. The CDR3 has 16 residues. V was cut by 3 bases and J by 0 bases, with 11 bases left in between. The germline gives CDR1 KGHSH, CDR2 LQKENI.

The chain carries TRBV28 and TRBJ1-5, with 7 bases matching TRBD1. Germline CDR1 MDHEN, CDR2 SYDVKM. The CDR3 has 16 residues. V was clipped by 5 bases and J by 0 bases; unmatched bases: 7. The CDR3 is CASSHRGTSSNQPQHF. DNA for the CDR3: TGTGCCAGCAGTCACAGGGGAACGTCTAGCAATCAGCCCCAGCATTTT.

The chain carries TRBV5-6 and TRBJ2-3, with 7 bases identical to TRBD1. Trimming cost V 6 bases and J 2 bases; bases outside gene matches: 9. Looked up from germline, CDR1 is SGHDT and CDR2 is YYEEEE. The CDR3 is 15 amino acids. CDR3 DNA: TGTGCCAGCAACTTCCGTGACAGGGCCACAGATACGCAGTATTTT. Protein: CASNFRDRATDTQYF.

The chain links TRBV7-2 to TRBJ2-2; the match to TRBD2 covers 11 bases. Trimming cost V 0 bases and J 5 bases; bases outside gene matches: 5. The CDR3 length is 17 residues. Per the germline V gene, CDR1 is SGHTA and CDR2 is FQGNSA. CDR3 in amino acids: CASSLAPGLAETGELFF. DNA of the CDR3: TGTGCCAGCAGCTTAGCGCCGGGACTAGCGGAGACCGGGGAGCTGTTTTTT.

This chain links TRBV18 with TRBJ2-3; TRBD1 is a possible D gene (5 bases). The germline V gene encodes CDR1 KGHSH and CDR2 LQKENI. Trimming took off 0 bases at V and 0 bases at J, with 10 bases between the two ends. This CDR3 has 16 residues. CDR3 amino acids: CASSPPGDSSTDTQYF. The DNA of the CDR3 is TGTGCCAGCTCACCACCAGGGGATTCAAGCACAGATACGCAGTATTTT.

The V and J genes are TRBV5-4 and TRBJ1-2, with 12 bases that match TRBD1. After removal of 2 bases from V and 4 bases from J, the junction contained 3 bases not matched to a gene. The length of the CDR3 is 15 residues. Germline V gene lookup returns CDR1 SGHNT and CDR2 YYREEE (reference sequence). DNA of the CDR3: TGTGCCAGCAGCTTCGGGACAGGGGGCGGCTATGGCTACACCTTC. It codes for CASSFGTGGGYGYTF.

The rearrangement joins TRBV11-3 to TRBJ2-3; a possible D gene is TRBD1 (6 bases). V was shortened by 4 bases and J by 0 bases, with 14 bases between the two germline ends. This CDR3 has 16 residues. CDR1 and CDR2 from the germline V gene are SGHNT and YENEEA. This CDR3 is CASSSLRGSSTDTQYF. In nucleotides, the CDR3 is TGTGCCAGCAGCTCCCTGAGGGGGTCTAGCACAGATACGCAGTATTTT.

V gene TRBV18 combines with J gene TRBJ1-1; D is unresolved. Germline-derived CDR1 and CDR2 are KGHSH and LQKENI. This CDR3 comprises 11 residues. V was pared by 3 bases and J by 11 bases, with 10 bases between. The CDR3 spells CASSPGLTAFF. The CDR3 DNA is TGTGCCAGCTCACCTGGACTGACGGCTTTCTTT.

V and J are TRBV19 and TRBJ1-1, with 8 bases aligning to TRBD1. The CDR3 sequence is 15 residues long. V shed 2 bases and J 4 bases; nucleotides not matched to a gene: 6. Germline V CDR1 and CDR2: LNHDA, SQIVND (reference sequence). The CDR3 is CASSIRRRGPTEAFF. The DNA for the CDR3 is TGTGCCAGTAGTATAAGGCGCAGGGGGCCCACTGAAGCTTTCTTT.

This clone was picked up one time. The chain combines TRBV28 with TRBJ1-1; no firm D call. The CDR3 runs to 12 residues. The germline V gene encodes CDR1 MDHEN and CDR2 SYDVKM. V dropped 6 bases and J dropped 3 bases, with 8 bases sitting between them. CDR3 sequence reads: CASRERDTEAFF. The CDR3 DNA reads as TGTGCCAGCAGGGAGCGGGACACTGAAGCTTTCTTT.

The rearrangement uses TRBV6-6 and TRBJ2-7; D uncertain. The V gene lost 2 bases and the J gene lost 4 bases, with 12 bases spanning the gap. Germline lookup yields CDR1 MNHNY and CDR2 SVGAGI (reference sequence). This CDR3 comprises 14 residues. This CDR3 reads CASSYADTLYEQYF. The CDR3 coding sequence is TGTGCCAGCAGTTACGCCGACACCTTATACGAGCAGTACTTC.